Listed below are T cell receptor beta chains from one sample, sequenced in a study of metastatic and nonmetastatic thyroid tumors. TCRdb re-clonotyped the PCR reads through MiXCR. The sample lists about 24,000 clones, about 24% occurring once. Sequencing was performed on blood. The receptors were sampled from a male donor with papillary thyroid cancer or a benign thyroid nodule (not recorded which). Some clones in this sample may be carry-over from other donors' samples. Both conserved end residues are part of each CDR3. Fields, in order: clone size, D gene, J gene, V gene, CDR3 DNA, CDR3 protein. The D gene is left open where the match is weak. Size is stated for part of the rows, as once, few or many counts, or as a class when the clone is expanded.

abundance: NA
d_gene: NA
j_gene: TRBJ2-3
v_gene: TRBV5-6
CDR3nt: TGTGCCAGCAGCACTAGGAGCGGTCTTCGCACAGATACGCAGTATTTT
CDR3aa: CASSTRSGLRTDTQYF

abundance: many
d_gene: NA
j_gene: TRBJ2-1
v_gene: TRBV5-6
CDR3nt: TGTGCCAGCAGCTTGGGGTTCCCCAATGAGCAGTTCTTC
CDR3aa: CASSLGFPNEQFF

abundance: NA
d_gene: NA
j_gene: TRBJ2-6
v_gene: TRBV7-3
CDR3nt: TGTGCCAGCAGCTTAGCAGGCGGCATCTCTGGGTCCAACGTCCTGACTTTC
CDR3aa: CASSLAGGISGSNVLTF

abundance: many
d_gene: NA
j_gene: TRBJ2-3
v_gene: TRBV9
CDR3nt: TGTGCCAGCAGCCCCAGAGGGTACAAACTCACAGATACGCAGTATTTT
CDR3aa: CASSPRGYKLTDTQYF

abundance: NA
d_gene: NA
j_gene: TRBJ2-7
v_gene: TRBV3-1
CDR3nt: TGTGCCAGCAGCCCCCCCACGGCGGTCGAGGAGTACTTC
CDR3aa: CASSPPTAVEEYF

abundance: many
d_gene: NA
j_gene: TRBJ2-3
v_gene: TRBV28
CDR3nt: TGTGCCAGCAGTTTTAGGTTCCTCACAGATACGCAGTATTTT
CDR3aa: CASSFRFLTDTQYF

abundance: NA
d_gene: TRBD2
j_gene: TRBJ2-3
v_gene: TRBV20-1
CDR3nt: TGCAGTGCTAGGACGACTTCTAGCGGGAGAACAGATACGCAGTATTTT
CDR3aa: CSARTTSSGRTDTQYF

abundance: medium-sized
d_gene: TRBD1
j_gene: TRBJ2-3
v_gene: TRBV4-1
CDR3nt: TGCGCCAGCAGCCAATGGGACAGGGGGGATACGCAGTATTTT
CDR3aa: CASSQWDRGDTQYF

abundance: many
d_gene: TRBD2
j_gene: TRBJ2-5
v_gene: TRBV20-1
CDR3nt: TGCAGTGCAAGTAGCGGGAGTGGTAACCAAGAGACCCAGTACTTC
CDR3aa: CSASSGSGNQETQYF

abundance: NA
d_gene: NA
j_gene: TRBJ1-2
v_gene: TRBV6-1
CDR3nt: TGTGCCAGAATTTCCGGTCTGGGCTACACCTTC
CDR3aa: CARISGLGYTF

abundance: many
d_gene: NA
j_gene: TRBJ2-7
v_gene: TRBV25-1
CDR3nt: TGTGCCAGCAGTGGACCCTCGGGACAACTCTACGAGCAGTACTTC
CDR3aa: CASSGPSGQLYEQYF

abundance: NA
d_gene: TRBD1
j_gene: TRBJ1-4
v_gene: TRBV11-2
CDR3nt: TGTGCCAGCAGCTTTCATGGTCCCAGGGGGCGAACAACTAATGAAAAACTGTTTTTT
CDR3aa: CASSFHGPRGRTTNEKLFF

abundance: NA
d_gene: NA
j_gene: TRBJ2-3
v_gene: TRBV6-9
CDR3nt: TGTGCCAGCAGGTGGTGCAGGGTGGCTAGCACAGATACGCAGTATTTT
CDR3aa: CASRWCRVASTDTQYF

abundance: many
d_gene: NA
j_gene: TRBJ2-7
v_gene: TRBV7-9
CDR3nt: TGTGCCAGCACCCCCGGGGTCCTCTACGAGCAGTACTTC
CDR3aa: CASTPGVLYEQYF

abundance: NA
d_gene: NA
j_gene: TRBJ1-2
v_gene: TRBV5-1
CDR3nt: TGCGCCAGCAGCATAAACTCGGGAAACTATGGCTACACCTTC
CDR3aa: CASSINSGNYGYTF

abundance: many
d_gene: NA
j_gene: TRBJ1-4
v_gene: TRBV6-1
CDR3nt: TGTGCCAGCAGTGAAAGGCGGGTAATCGCAACTAATGAAAAACTGTTTTTT
CDR3aa: CASSERRVIATNEKLFF

abundance: many
d_gene: NA
j_gene: TRBJ2-3
v_gene: TRBV11-1
CDR3nt: TGTGCCAGCAGCTTCATATCGTCAGATACGCAGTATTTT
CDR3aa: CASSFISSDTQYF

abundance: medium-sized
d_gene: TRBD1
j_gene: TRBJ2-7
v_gene: TRBV28
CDR3nt: TGTGCCAGCAGTTTTTTACAGGGGGTCTACGAGCAGTACTTC
CDR3aa: CASSFLQGVYEQYF

abundance: NA
d_gene: NA
j_gene: TRBJ1-2
v_gene: TRBV10-3
CDR3nt: TGTGACTTCAGTGAGTCGCCGGAACCCTCTGGCTACACCTTC
CDR3aa: CDFSESPEPSGYTF